This T cell receptor beta chain was found in a study of OX40 agonist ivuxolimab in advanced cancers. Study-wide background: Patients got intravenous ivuxolimab at 0.01 to 10 mg/kg every 2 weeks.

Profiling relied on immunoSEQ multiplex PCR, and the TCRdb table lists in-frame clones only, not all of them. Of tens of thousands of clones in the sample, more than 65% are singletons; the top ten hold 4.4%. Between the trimmed V and J ends, which lost 4 bases and 4 bases, there was a span of 24 bases. The CDR3 has 17 residues. Germline V CDR1 and CDR2: SGDLS, YYNGEE. The TCR comes from an adult with an advanced solid tumor such as melanoma, head and neck, liver or kidney cancer. This chain connects TRBV9 to TRBJ2-7; tentative D call: TRBD2 (6 bases). The specimen comprised CD4+ or CD8+ T cells sorted from blood, sampled in a trial of the OX40 agonist ivuxolimab. CDR3 sequence: CASSPGGLGASPYEQYF. The DNA of the CDR3 is TGTGCCAGCAGCCCCGGGGGTCTGGGAGCCTCTCCGTACGAGCAGTACTTC.